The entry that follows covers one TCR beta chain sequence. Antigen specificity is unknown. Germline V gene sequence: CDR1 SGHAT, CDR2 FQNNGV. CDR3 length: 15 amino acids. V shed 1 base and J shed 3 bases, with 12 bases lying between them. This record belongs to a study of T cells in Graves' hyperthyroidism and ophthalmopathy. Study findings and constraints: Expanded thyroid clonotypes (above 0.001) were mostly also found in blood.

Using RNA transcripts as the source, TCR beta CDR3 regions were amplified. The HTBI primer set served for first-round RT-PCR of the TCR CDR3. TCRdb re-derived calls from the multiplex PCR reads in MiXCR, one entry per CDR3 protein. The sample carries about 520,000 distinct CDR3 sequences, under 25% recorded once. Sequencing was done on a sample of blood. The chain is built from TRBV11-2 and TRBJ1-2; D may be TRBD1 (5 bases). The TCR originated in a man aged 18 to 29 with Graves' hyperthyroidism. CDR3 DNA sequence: TGTGCCAGCAGCTTAGGTCTGGGGCTGGACTATGGCTACACCTTC. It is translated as CASSLGLGLDYGYTF.